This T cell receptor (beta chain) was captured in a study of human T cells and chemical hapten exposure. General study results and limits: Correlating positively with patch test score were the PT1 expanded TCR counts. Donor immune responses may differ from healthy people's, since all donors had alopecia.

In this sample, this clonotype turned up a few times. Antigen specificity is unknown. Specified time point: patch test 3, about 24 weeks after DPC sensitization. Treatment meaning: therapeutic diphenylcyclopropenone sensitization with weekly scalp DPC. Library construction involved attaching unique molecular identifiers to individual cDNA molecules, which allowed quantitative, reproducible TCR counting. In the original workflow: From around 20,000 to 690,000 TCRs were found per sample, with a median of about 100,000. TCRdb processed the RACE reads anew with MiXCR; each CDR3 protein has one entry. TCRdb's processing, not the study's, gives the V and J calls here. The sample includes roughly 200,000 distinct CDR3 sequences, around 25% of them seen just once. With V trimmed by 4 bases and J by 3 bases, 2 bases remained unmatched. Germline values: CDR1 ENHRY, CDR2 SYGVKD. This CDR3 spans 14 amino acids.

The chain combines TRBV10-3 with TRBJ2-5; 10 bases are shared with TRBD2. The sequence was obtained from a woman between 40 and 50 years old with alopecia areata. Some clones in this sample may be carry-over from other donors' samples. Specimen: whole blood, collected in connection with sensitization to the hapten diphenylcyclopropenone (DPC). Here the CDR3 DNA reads TGTGCCATCAGTGCCGGACTAGCGGAAGAGACCCAGTACTTC. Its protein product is CAISAGLAEETQYF.